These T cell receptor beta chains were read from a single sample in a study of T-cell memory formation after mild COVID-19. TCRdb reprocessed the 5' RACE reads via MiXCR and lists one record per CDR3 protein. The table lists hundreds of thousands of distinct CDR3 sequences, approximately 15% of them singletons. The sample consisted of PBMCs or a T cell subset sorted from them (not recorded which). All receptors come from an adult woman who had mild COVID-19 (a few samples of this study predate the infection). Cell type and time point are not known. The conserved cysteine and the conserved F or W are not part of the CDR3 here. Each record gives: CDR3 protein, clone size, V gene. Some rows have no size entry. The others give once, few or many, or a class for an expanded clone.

CDR3 protein: ATSVNGRSEQF
clone size: few
V gene: TRBV24-1

CDR3 protein: ASSLAGGYTDTQY
clone size: many
V gene: TRBV7-2

CDR3 protein: AIGVVSNEQF
clone size: few
V gene: TRBV10-3

CDR3 protein: ASSTQGLTTETQY
clone size: NA
V gene: TRBV27

CDR3 protein: ATSDPGVAGYNEQF
clone size: NA
V gene: TRBV24-1

CDR3 protein: AWQTAWPNYGYT
clone size: few
V gene: TRBV30

CDR3 protein: ASSWRGDRGNGYT
clone size: few
V gene: TRBV5-7

CDR3 protein: GSSLSGGTGELF
clone size: once
V gene: TRBV5-1

CDR3 protein: ASSQPGQGNTEAF
clone size: NA
V gene: TRBV6-5

CDR3 protein: ASSEGNTIY
clone size: few
V gene: TRBV5-1

CDR3 protein: ATAPGTGPLNTQY
clone size: few
V gene: TRBV5-1

CDR3 protein: ASSYGTGVIYNEQF
clone size: NA
V gene: TRBV6-2/TRBV6-3

CDR3 protein: ASSQEPSGRTIDTQY
clone size: few
V gene: TRBV4-2

CDR3 protein: ASSLTGQTNTEAF
clone size: NA
V gene: TRBV27

CDR3 protein: ATSDSQGAVTEAF
clone size: NA
V gene: TRBV24-1

CDR3 protein: ASSQDLRTVAF
clone size: NA
V gene: TRBV4-3

CDR3 protein: ASSPPFEGDTEAF
clone size: few
V gene: TRBV12-3/TRBV12-4

CDR3 protein: ATEKGAGGGYT
clone size: few
V gene: TRBV15